This TCR beta chain was recovered during a study of Ad26.COV2.S vaccination and SARS-CoV-2 variants. Across the whole study: In the study, Ad26.COV2.S was injected intramuscularly once, or twice 56 days apart. Study results and limitations: Substantial post-vaccination breadth of spike-specific CD8+ and CD4+ T cell responses was reported. Vaccinated and placebo-treated recipients had similar non-spike TCR breadth.

Sequenced by immunoSEQ multiplex PCR; TCRdb stores in-frame clones only, minus some. Of 300,000 to 350,000 clones in the sample, roughly 90% were seen once. This sample's treatment: some 20 received Ad26.COV2.S at low or high dose, single or two shots; 5 received placebo; per-sample allocation not given. The investigators took samples on day 63 after the first vaccine or placebo injection. Aged 18-55 years, donor was enrolled in Boston in 2020. As regards this clone: Its antigen is unknown.

CDR1 and CDR2 from the germline V gene are SGHKS and YYEKEE (reference sequence). The CDR3 loop spans 17 amino acids. Trimming shortened V by 1 base and J by 6 bases, and 22 bases separated the two germline ends. The sequencing used peripheral blood, collected in a trial of Ad26.COV2.S vaccine versus placebo. This TCR came from a person aged 18-65 years who received the Ad26.COV2.S COVID-19 vaccine or a placebo. The chain recombines TRBV5-5 with TRBJ1-2; no clear D. CDR3 in DNA: TGTGCCAGCAGCTTGTGGTCGGGAGCGCGAGGGAAGAATGGCTACACCTTC. This encodes CASSLWSGARGKNGYTF.